This TCR beta chain is from a study of monozygotic twins with inflammatory bowel disease. TCRdb re-called the 5' RACE reads; one entry per CDR3 protein, DNA not given. In all, the sample yields some 440,000 distinct CDR3 sequences. The receptor was derived from a human donor with ulcerative colitis or Crohn's disease, or a healthy co-twin of an affected twin (not recorded which). The sequenced sample consisted of blood.

Here the CDR3 reads CASSEGYSNQPQHF. The chain couples TRBV5-1 to TRBJ1-5; the TCRdb D gene call, TRBD1, has no DNA to confirm it. The CDR3 is 14 amino acids. Germline lookup yields CDR1 SGHRS and CDR2 YFSETQ.